This TCR beta chain was observed in a study of T cells in women clearing cervical HPV infection listed by TCRdb under 2018. Study-level background: The cases were some 25 women with histologically confirmed HPV16-related CIN3 or worse, and 2 of these cases were invasive cancers. As quality controls, five blinded duplicates were added to each group, bringing the total to approximately 60 samples made up of roughly 50 participants and 10 replicates. The controls were around 26 women whose single incident HPV16 infection cleared within 12 months with no development of precancer or cancer. Cases were matched to controls by age within five years and by the year the sample was collected. Case blood was taken at the visit when the lesion was first identified, whereas control blood was taken when infection was no longer detected. In the parent cohort, some 10,000 women aged 18 or older were enrolled in Guanacaste, Costa Rica, during about 1993 to 1994 and were followed for roughly seven years. The exploratory proof-of-principle case-control study was nested within the Guanacaste HPV Natural History Study in Costa Rica and compared TCR repertoires across cervical HPV16 outcomes. HLA typing was available for only a few women, so HLA type could not be excluded as a confounder. Cases had a median age of almost 35 years and controls had a median age of 38, with no significant differences in baseline characteristics. For cases, the median interval between lesion detection and blood sampling was around 160 days, with an interquartile range of roughly 85 to 200 days.

TCR beta CDR3 regions were amplified by multiplex PCR using the immunoSEQ assay from an average of roughly 1,200 ng genomic DNA per sample. To correct primer bias, the assay used a complete synthetic TCR repertoire to set an amplification baseline. The amplicons were sequenced on the Illumina platform. The authors processed their data as follows. Sequences were error-corrected by clustering with frequency ratios and a modified nearest-neighbor algorithm, then analyzed in the immunoSEQ Analyzer with IMGT gene definitions. At each rarefaction depth, TCR richness and evenness were averaged across 20 rarefaction repeats, and samples with fewer sequences than that depth were excluded. Relative abundances of V, D and J genes were compared between groups using Wilcoxon rank sum tests, with FDR correction applied. For the blinded duplicates, the intraclass correlation was 95% to 97% for TCR richness and averaged roughly 79% across roughly 69 gene segments. Imported from immuneACCESS, the table was reduced by TCRdb to in-frame sequences with V and J called. These copies leave out some clones; in studies compared against another copy, an unresolved V gene accounts for under half, and the cause of the remainder is not known. V, J and clone size reflect that table, while D and trimming were determined from the DNA. The sample's clone listing holds tens of thousands of clones. Approximately 16% of the sample is taken by the ten largest.

Every participant had a single incident cervical HPV16 infection, and prevalent HPV16 infections were excluded. Cervical HPV DNA was detected by MY09/MY11 PCR and genotyped by dot-blot hybridization. Around 16 mL of heparinized blood was centrifuged, after which the buffy coat was aliquoted, frozen at -30 degrees C, and then stored at -80 degrees C. QIAGEN kits were used to extract genomic DNA from the buffy coat specimens. According to the germline V gene (reference sequence), CDR1 reads GTSNPN and CDR2 reads SVGIG. Its CDR3 holds 14 amino acids, cysteine through phenylalanine. The DNA has 33 bases, all within the CDR3, and is read from base 1. The germline V and J ends show losses of 2 bases and 5 bases respectively, and no gene match explains 3 bases of the junction. Concerning this clone: No cognate antigen has been identified for it. The CDR3 end is not reached by the read, which stops 3 residues before it; the germline J gene fills it in.

On the study overall, not on this receptor specifically: Lower TRBV6-7 relative abundance was observed in cases than in controls (around 0.1% versus 0.15%; Bonferroni P = 0.0008). Across sequencing depths, CIN3+ cases showed significantly higher TCR repertoire richness than controls, but evenness did not differ between the groups. The cross-sectional design could not show whether associations preceded infection or resulted from it; effector/memory subsets and HPV-specific T cells were not isolated. Because T-cell numbers per sample were unknown, differences in richness could reflect varying T-cell content rather than repertoire biology. Random forest classifiers combining richness and V gene abundances distinguished cases from controls with an estimated AUC of less than 0.9.

The source material was blood buffy coat. This sequence uses TRBV30 and TRBJ1-2, with TRBD1 identical over 12 junction bases. The TCR sequence derives from a woman between 18 and 75 years old with a cervical HPV16 infection that either progressed to CIN3+ or cleared (not recorded which). CDR3 DNA (partial): TGTGCCTGGAGTCGGGGACAGGGGGCTTATGGC. Its amino acids are CAWSRGQGAYG. The whole CDR3 sequence reads CAWSRGQGAYGYTF.